Detailed here is one TCR beta chain. This entry belongs to a study of blood T cell repertoires in COVID-19. Study-level background: From the United States, Italy and Spain came samples of acute and convalescent COVID-19. PBMCs, B-cell-depleted T cells, or T cells provided the cDNA or gDNA that made up the material.

Profiled with immunoSEQ multiplex PCR; TCRdb holds only in-frame clones, not every one. The sample holds fewer than 60,000 clones, approximately 89% seen once. This TCR was sampled from a human donor with active COVID-19. The donor label of this sample is uncertain. Sequences were obtained from peripheral blood.

The CDR3 spells CASSEAAASWTPLHF. For the CDR3, the DNA is TGTGCCAGCAGTGAAGCGGCGGCTTCTTGGACACCCCTCCACTTT. This sequence joins TRBV2 and TRBJ1-6; D ambiguous. The length of the CDR3 is 15 residues. CDR1 is SNHLY and CDR2 is FYNNEI in the germline V gene. The ends were cut back, 0 bases at V and 11 bases at J, with 14 bases in the middle.